This T cell receptor (beta chain) was profiled in a study of cytomegalovirus exposure and HLA in healthy donors. Study-wide results and limits: A previous analysis found most TCR beta V segments productive roughly 87% or roughly 30% of the time. There were a few CMV-associated chains whose specificity for CMV antigens was confirmed in vitro.

13 Jbeta primers and 60 Vbeta primers were used for the PCR. Data came from immunoSEQ multiplex PCR; TCRdb stores just in-frame clones and leaves some out. The profile shows 270,000 or so clones, around nine tenths of them singletons. About this clone itself: Its antigen is not known.

The CDR3 spans 15 residues. CDR1 and CDR2 (germline): LNHDA, SQIVND (reference sequence). V dropped 6 bases and J dropped 5 bases, with 19 bases sitting between them. Each donor was nominally healthy when sampled (though unrecorded immune exposures were likely). Material: PBMCs. This sequence joins TRBV19 and TRBJ2-5; D may be TRBD2 (5 bases). This receptor was obtained from a girl aged 2 to 10 in good health and CMV-seronegative. The CDR3 DNA follows: TGTGCCAGTAGCGAGGGTAAGGGCTTTAAGGAGACCCAGTACTTC. Protein sequence: CASSEGKGFKETQYF.